This TCR beta chain was recovered during a study of technical replicates of blood from several donors. Data came from immunoSEQ multiplex PCR; TCRdb stores just in-frame clones and leaves some out. The sample carries some 83,000 clones, just over 90% recorded once. Losses at the gene ends were 6 bases for V and 4 bases for J; bases not matched to a gene: 8. This CDR3 has 15 residues. Germline CDR1 is PRHDT and CDR2 is FYEKMQ (reference sequence). This receptor was obtained from a human donor in good health. The V call is TRBV13, the J call TRBJ1-3; the match to TRBD1 covers 8 bases. The sequencing sample was made of T cells isolated from PBMCs. For the CDR3, the DNA is TGTGCCAGCAGTTCCCTCAGGGGGCGCGGAAACACCATATATTTT. Encoded protein: CASSSLRGRGNTIYF.